This TCR beta chain was sequenced for a study of tumor T cells in aggressive B-cell lymphoma. V dropped 4 bases and J dropped 5; count of bases not matched to a gene: 2. Looked up from germline, CDR1 is SGHTA and CDR2 is FQGTGA. CDR3 length: 15 residues. Method: immunoSEQ multiplex PCR; TCRdb's copy keeps in-frame clones and lacks some. The sample shows about 2,400 clones, 94% of them seen only once. Notes on this clone: Other DNA sequences in the same sample also yield this CDR3.

The receptor was isolated from an adult with diffuse large B cell lymphoma. The chain couples TRBV7-3 to TRBJ2-2; 12 bases match TRBD2. What was sequenced was tumor tissue. The CDR3 nucleotides read TGTGCCAGCAGCTCAGGACTAGCGGGGACCGGGGAGCTGTTTTTT. This encodes CASSSGLAGTGELFF.